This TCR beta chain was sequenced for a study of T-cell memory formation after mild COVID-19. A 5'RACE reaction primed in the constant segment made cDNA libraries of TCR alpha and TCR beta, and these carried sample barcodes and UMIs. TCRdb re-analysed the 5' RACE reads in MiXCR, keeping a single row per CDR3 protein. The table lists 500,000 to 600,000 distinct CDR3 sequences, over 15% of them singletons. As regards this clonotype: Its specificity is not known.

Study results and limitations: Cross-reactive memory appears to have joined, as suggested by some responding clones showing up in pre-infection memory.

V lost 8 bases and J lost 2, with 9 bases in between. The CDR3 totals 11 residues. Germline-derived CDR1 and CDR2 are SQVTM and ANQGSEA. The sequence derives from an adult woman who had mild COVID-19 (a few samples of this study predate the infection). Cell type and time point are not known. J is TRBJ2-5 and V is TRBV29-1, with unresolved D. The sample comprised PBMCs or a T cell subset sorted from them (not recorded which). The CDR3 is CSSGQQETQYF. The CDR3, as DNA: TGCAGCTCGGGCCAACAAGAGACCCAGTACTTC.